This TCR beta chain derives from a study of T cell responses to AZD1222 COVID-19 vaccine. Germline CDR1 reads MNHEY; CDR2 reads SVGAGI. V lost 6 bases to trimming and J lost 9 bases, with 18 bases between them. The CDR3 covers 14 residues. The assay was immunoSEQ multiplex PCR, and TCRdb's table has in-frame clones only and misses some. The top ten hold 23% of the sample, which has some 65,000 clones, 70% to 80% seen once. The chain uses TRBV6-5 and TRBJ2-1; possibly TRBD1 for D (6 bases). This sequence originates from an adult in good health. The source material was peripheral blood, sampled on day 0 of MenACWY control vaccination. This CDR3 reads CASREISSRGEQFF. CDR3 nucleotide sequence: TGTGCCAGCAGGGAGATATCTAGCAGGGGTGAGCAGTTCTTC.